The next 29 T cell receptor beta chains were all read from a single sample in a study of Ad26.COV2.S vaccination and SARS-CoV-2 variants. Measured with immunoSEQ multiplex PCR; TCRdb has only the in-frame clones, and not every one. The data hold about 390,000 clones, with about 92% observed a single time. Regarding treatment: around 19 received Ad26.COV2.S at low or high dose, single or two shots; 5 received placebo; per-sample allocation not given. Sampling occurred on day 63 after the first vaccine or placebo injection. The sequenced sample was peripheral blood, obtained in a trial of Ad26.COV2.S vaccine versus placebo. The receptors shown here come from a person between 18 and 65 years old who received the Ad26.COV2.S COVID-19 vaccine or a placebo.

The chain links TRBV7-2 to TRBJ1-1; 7 nucleotides match TRBD1. Germline trimming cut 1 base from V and 7 bases from J; bases unmatched to any gene: 3. Per the germline V gene, CDR1 is SGHTA and CDR2 is FQGNSA. This CDR3 is 13 amino acids long. The CDR3 loop reads CASSLDRDSEAFF. The CDR3 DNA sequence: TGTGCCAGCAGCTTAGACCGGGACAGTGAAGCTTTCTTT.

V gene TRBV30 combines with J gene TRBJ1-6; D is possibly TRBD1 (6 bases). Germline CDR1 and CDR2: GTSNPN and SVGIG (reference sequence). Trimming cost V 4 bases and J 4 bases, with 8 bases left between them. CDR3 length: 13 amino acids. In nucleotides, the CDR3 is TGTGCCTGGAAGGGGGTATATAATTCACCCCTCCACTTT. Translation gives CAWKGVYNSPLHF. Full variable domain (outside the CDR3, taken from reference TRBV30 and TRBJ1-6): SQTIHQWPATLVQPVGSPLSLECTVEGTSNPNLYWYRQAAGRGLQLLFYSVGIGQISSEVPQNLSASRPQDRQFILSSKKLLLSDSGFYLCAWKGVYNSPLHFGNGTRLTVT.

The chain combines TRBV9 with TRBJ2-2; perhaps TRBD1 as D (6 bases). Germline assignment: CDR1 SGDLS and CDR2 YYNGEE. The CDR3 loop spans 15 amino acids. V shed 5 bases and J shed 2 bases, with 13 bases lying between them. In DNA form, the CDR3 reads TGTGCCAGCAGATCTCAGGGGTTTAACACCGGGGAGCTGTTTTTT. As protein: CASRSQGFNTGELFF. The variable domain in full, completed from reference TRBV9 and TRBJ2-2, reads DSGVTQTPKHLITATGQRVTLRCSPRSGDLSVYWYQQSLDQGLQFLIQYYNGEERAKGNILERFSAQQFPDLHSELNLSSLELGDSALYFCASRSQGFNTGELFFGEGSRLTVL.

The chain has TRBV9 and TRBJ2-3; possible D gene TRBD2, 6 bases. With 3 bases removed from V and 1 base from J, the gap between germline ends came to 15 bases. This CDR3 comprises 16 residues. CDR1 is SGDLS, CDR2 YYNGEE, per germline. The CDR3 DNA sequence: TGTGCCAGCAGCGCCGGGACTCGTCCTGGCACAGATACGCAGTATTTT. Translated: CASSAGTRPGTDTQYF.

This clone was counted a single time. The chain combines TRBV5-1 with TRBJ1-1; D may be TRBD1 (5 bases). Germline V gene lookup returns CDR1 SGHRS and CDR2 YFSETQ. V was shortened by 3 bases and J by 1 base, with 13 bases between the two germline ends. The CDR3 has 15 amino acids. The CDR3 bases are TGCGCCAGCAGCTGGGGTGGGGCTGGGAACACTGAAGCTTTCTTT. As protein: CASSWGGAGNTEAFF.

This clone appeared once. V is TRBV6-1 and J is TRBJ2-3, with TRBD2 matching over 13 bases. The CDR3 is 18 residues long. Germline loops: CDR1 MNHNS, CDR2 SASEGT. J lost 0 bases, V lost 4 bases, and 7 bases had no gene match. The CDR3 spells CASSATSGGARSTDTQYF. Written as DNA, the CDR3 is TGTGCCAGCAGTGCCACTAGCGGGGGGGCACGTAGCACAGATACGCAGTATTTT.

The V and J genes are TRBV7-2 and TRBJ2-5; D call uncertain. This CDR3 is 13 amino acids long. V shed 3 bases and J shed 5 bases, with 10 bases lying between them. Per the germline V gene, CDR1 is SGHTA and CDR2 is FQGNSA. The CDR3 reads CASSFGPSETQYF. CDR3 in DNA: TGTGCCAGCAGCTTTGGGCCGTCCGAGACCCAGTACTTC.

J is TRBJ2-7 and V is TRBV5-1; TRBD1 matches at 8 bases. There are 12 residues in the CDR3. Germline V gives CDR1 SGHRS, CDR2 YFSETQ. V dropped 3 bases and J dropped 6; count of bases not matched to a gene: 2. As DNA, the CDR3 is TGCGCCAGCAGCTGGACAGGGCTCGAGCAGTACTTC. It specifies CASSWTGLEQYF. The variable domain in full, with the rest retrieved from reference TRBV5-1 and TRBJ2-7, is KAGVTQTPRYLIKTRGQQVTLSCSPISGHRSVSWYQQTPGQGLQFLFEYFSETQRNKGNFPGRFSGRQFSNSRSEMNVSTLELGDSALYLCASSWTGLEQYFGPGTRLTVT.

The rearrangement joins TRBV5-6 to TRBJ2-6, with a possible D match to TRBD1 (5 bases). V was clipped by 1 base and J by 0 bases, with 17 bases between them. From germline, CDR1 is SGHDT and CDR2 YYEEEE. This CDR3 is built from 19 residues. The CDR3 here is CASSLIGQGVISGANVLTF. The CDR3 nucleotides read TGTGCCAGCAGCTTGATCGGCCAGGGCGTAATCTCTGGGGCCAACGTCCTGACTTTC.

The chain employs TRBV5-1 and TRBJ2-7, with TRBD2 matching over 10 bases. V shed 4 bases, J shed 5 bases, and the junction held 6 bases outside the gene matches. The CDR3 extends over 14 amino acids. CDR1 and CDR2 (germline): SGHRS, YFSETQ. For the CDR3, the DNA is TGCGCCAGCAGCGTTCGGACTAGCGGCAACGAGCAGTACTTC. It translates to CASSVRTSGNEQYF.

The J gene is TRBJ2-3, the V gene TRBV19; TRBD1 agrees at 8 bases. The ends lost 1 base at V and 4 bases at J; junction bases unmatched: 7. CDR1 is LNHDA and CDR2 is SQIVND in the germline V gene (reference sequence). The CDR3 is 16 residues long. CDR3 sequence (DNA): TGTGCCAGTAGTATAGGTGTCAGGGGGCGGGCAGATACGCAGTATTTT. It specifies CASSIGVRGRADTQYF.

The chain has TRBV6-5 and TRBJ1-2; no clear D gene. This CDR3 contains 15 residues. Germline lookup yields CDR1 MNHEY and CDR2 SVGAGI. V lost 1 base, J lost 5 bases, and 14 bases lay in between. Here the CDR3 DNA reads TGTGCCAGCAGTTACTATAAGGGCCCGGCGTATGGCTACACCTTC. It translates to CASSYYKGPAYGYTF.

The chain uses TRBV11-3 and TRBJ2-3, with a possible D match to TRBD2 (7 bases). In germline, CDR1 is SGHNT, CDR2 YENEEA. The length of the CDR3 is 15 residues. The V and J ends lost 5 bases and 4 bases respectively, with 16 bases between them. The CDR3 is CASSIGGGYADTQYF. DNA of the CDR3: TGTGCCAGCAGCATAGGGGGGGGCTACGCAGATACGCAGTATTTT.

The V gene is TRBV4-3, the J gene TRBJ1-2, with 7 bases identical to TRBD1. The V gene end was trimmed by 0 bases and the J gene end by 4 bases; junction bases not matched to a gene: 11. This CDR3 has 17 residues. Germline loops: CDR1 LGHNA, CDR2 YSLEER. The CDR3 nucleotides read TGCGCCAGCAGCCAAGATTTACTACTAGGGGGCGTCTATGGCTACACCTTC. Its protein product is CASSQDLLLGGVYGYTF.

V usage is TRBV19 and J usage is TRBJ2-3, with 7 bases fitting TRBD1. V gave up 4 bases and J gave up 4 bases; unmatched junction bases: 5. CDR1 is LNHDA and CDR2 is SQIVND in the germline V gene (reference sequence). The CDR3 has 14 residues. CDR3 bases: TGTGCCAGTAGTAAGTCAGGGGGATCAGATACGCAGTATTTT. Protein sequence: CASSKSGGSDTQYF.

V gene TRBV11-2 combines with J gene TRBJ2-3, with 8 bases fitting TRBD1. The J segment lost 4 bases and the V segment lost 5 bases, leaving 8 bases of the junction unmatched. This CDR3 has 15 residues. Per the germline V gene, CDR1 is SGHAT and CDR2 is FQNNGV. CDR3: CASSPRQGRADTQYF. Written as DNA, the CDR3 is TGTGCCAGCAGCCCCAGACAGGGGCGGGCAGATACGCAGTATTTT.

V gene TRBV7-9 combines with J gene TRBJ2-3; 8 nucleotides line up with TRBD2. CDR1 is SEHNR and CDR2 is FQNEAQ in the germline V gene (reference sequence). Losses at the gene ends were 7 bases for V and 6 bases for J; bases not matched to a gene: 6. The CDR3 spans 13 residues. In nucleotides, the CDR3 is TGTGCCAGCACCCCGGGGGGGCGGGATACGCAGTATTTT. This sequence encodes CASTPGGRDTQYF.

The chain has TRBV7-8 and TRBJ2-5; D is undetermined. Germline assignment: CDR1 SGHVS and CDR2 FQNEAQ. V lost 3 bases and J 5 bases, leaving 4 bases between the germline ends. There are 11 residues in the CDR3. CDR3 nucleotides: TGTGCCAGCAGCTTTTATGAGACCCAGTACTTC. The encoded protein is CASSFYETQYF.

The chain joins TRBV6-5 to TRBJ1-1; D call uncertain. V lost 8 bases and J lost 0, with 1 base in between. The CDR3 is 10 amino acids. Per the germline V gene, CDR1 is MNHEY and CDR2 is SVGAGI. The CDR3 DNA reads as TGTGCCAGCCTGAACACTGAAGCTTTCTTT. Protein sequence: CASLNTEAFF.

In its sample, this clone was seen a few times. The V call is TRBV27, the J call TRBJ2-2; no firm D call. The V gene lost 3 bases and the J gene lost 2 bases, with 7 bases spanning the gap. CDR3 size: 14 residues. The germline V gene encodes CDR1 MNHEY and CDR2 SMNVEV (reference sequence). The CDR3 is CASSLFINTGELFF. The CDR3 nucleotides read TGTGCCAGCAGTTTGTTTATAAACACCGGGGAGCTGTTTTTT.

The chain is built from TRBV15 and TRBJ2-3; no clear D. The CDR3 loop spans 18 amino acids. The germline V gene has CDR1 LNHNV and CDR2 YYDKDF (reference sequence). V shed 0 bases and J shed 1 base, with 17 bases lying between them. The CDR3 region has the DNA TGTGCCACCAGCAGAGATATATCTTCTTATATGGGCACAGATACGCAGTATTTT. Translated: CATSRDISSYMGTDTQYF. Full variable domain (missing parts from reference TRBV15 and TRBJ2-3): DAMVIQNPRYQVTQFGKPVTLSCSQTLNHNVMYWYQQKSSQAPKLLFHYYDKDFNNEADTPDNFQSRRPNTSFCFLDIRSPGLGDTAMYLCATSRDISSYMGTDTQYFGPGTRLTVL.

The gene calls are TRBV9 and TRBJ1-2, with D uncertain. CDR1 is SGDLS, CDR2 YYNGEE, per germline. V dropped 4 bases and J dropped 8 bases, with 12 bases sitting between them. The CDR3 runs 12 residues. CDR3 region: CASSQVGNGYTF. In DNA, the CDR3 is TGTGCCAGCAGCCAAGTGGGGAACGGCTACACCTTC.

The V and J genes are TRBV15 and TRBJ1-2; D call uncertain. Germline V CDR1 and CDR2: LNHNV, YYDKDF (reference sequence). Trimming took 2 bases from V and 4 from J, leaving 11 bases between them. The CDR3 consists of 14 residues. DNA of the CDR3: TGTGCCACCAGCAGAAGCGAACAGAGCTATGGCTACACCTTC. Translated, it gives CATSRSEQSYGYTF.

This sequence joins TRBV6-1 and TRBJ2-2, with TRBD2 matching over 11 bases. The CDR3 extends over 15 amino acids. With V trimmed by 2 bases and J by 4 bases, 0 bases remained unmatched. CDR1 is MNHNS, CDR2 SASEGT, per germline. CDR3 DNA: TGTGCCAGCAGTGAACTAGCGGGGGGCACCGGGGAGCTGTTTTTT. It is translated as CASSELAGGTGELFF.

This clone was counted once. V gene TRBV27 combines with J gene TRBJ2-7; 7 bases map to TRBD2. With V trimmed by 3 bases and J by 3 bases, 5 bases remained unmatched. Germline-derived CDR1 and CDR2 are MNHEY and SMNVEV (reference sequence). This CDR3 spans 14 amino acids. The CDR3 region is CASSLSGVNYEQYF. The CDR3 DNA sequence: TGTGCCAGCAGTTTGAGCGGGGTAAACTACGAGCAGTACTTC.

V is TRBV2 and J is TRBJ2-2; possibly TRBD2 for D (5 bases). The CDR3 is 14 amino acids. V dropped 7 bases and J dropped 1 base, with 10 bases sitting between them. Germline CDR1 is SNHLY and CDR2 is FYNNEI. The DNA of the CDR3 is TGTGCCAGCATTTTAGGGAGGAACACCGGGGAGCTGTTTTTT. Residues: CASILGRNTGELFF.

The rearrangement joins TRBV7-9 to TRBJ1-5, with a possible D match to TRBD1 (6 bases). Germline V gives CDR1 SEHNR, CDR2 FQNEAQ (reference sequence). The CDR3 has 17 amino acids. Trimming took off 5 bases at V and 3 bases at J, with 20 bases between the two ends. The CDR3 sequence: CASSPGQSGVYNQPQHF. In DNA, the CDR3 is TGTGCCAGCAGCCCCGGACAGTCAGGGGTATACAATCAGCCCCAGCATTTT.

The chain links TRBV6-1 to TRBJ1-2, with no clear D. This CDR3 region has 11 residues. Trimming shortened V by 2 bases and J by 8 bases, and 6 bases separated the two germline ends. Germline CDR1 reads MNHNS; CDR2 reads SASEGT. CDR3: CASSELKGYTF. CDR3 nucleotides: TGTGCCAGCAGTGAATTGAAGGGCTACACCTTC.

The rearrangement links TRBV11-2 to TRBJ2-1, with D possibly called TRBD1 or TRBD2 (5 bases each). Germline-derived CDR1 and CDR2 are SGHAT and FQNNGV. The CDR3 length is 14 residues. V was cut by 5 bases and J by 9 bases, with 17 bases left in between. As DNA, the CDR3 is TGTGCCAGCAGCCCAACCGGGACCGGATCTGAGCAGTTCTTC. It codes for CASSPTGTGSEQFF.